The 20 T cell receptor beta chains below all came from one sample that was sequenced in a study of cytomegalovirus exposure and HLA in healthy donors. The PCR made use of 60 Vbeta and 13 Jbeta primers. Measured with immunoSEQ multiplex PCR; TCRdb has only the in-frame clones, and not every one. The data hold 190,000 or so clones, with 75% to 90% observed a single time. Sequencing was performed on PBMCs. Every receptor here comes from a man aged 45-60 years in good health and CMV-seronegative.

The chain combines TRBV18 with TRBJ2-7, with 9 bases fitting TRBD1. The CDR3 has 13 amino acids. J lost 3 bases, V lost 6 bases, and 3 bases had no gene match. Looked up from germline, CDR1 is KGHSH and CDR2 is LQKENI. The CDR3 nucleotides read TGTGCCAGCTCCCGACAGGGGGGCTACGAGCAGTACTTC. Its translation: CASSRQGGYEQYF.

The chain has TRBV7-8 and TRBJ2-3, with D perhaps matching TRBD2 (5 bases). Per germline, CDR1 SGHVS and CDR2 FQNEAQ. The CDR3 has 16 residues. The V and J ends lost 5 bases and 4 bases respectively, with 19 bases between them. The CDR3 loop is CASSPGLPRGADTQYF. CDR3 bases: TGTGCCAGCAGCCCAGGACTTCCCAGAGGCGCAGATACGCAGTATTTT.

The chain recombines TRBV27 with TRBJ2-3, with a tentative D call TRBD1 (5 bases). The V end was cut by 10 bases, the J end by 3 bases, with 26 bases between. Germline CDR1 is MNHEY and CDR2 is SMNVEV (reference sequence). The CDR3 loop spans 17 amino acids. The CDR3 loop reads CATHHRGKFGLTDTQYF. As DNA, the CDR3 is TGTGCCACCCATCATAGGGGCAAATTCGGGTTGACAGATACGCAGTATTTT.

The chain couples TRBV7-2 to TRBJ2-1; 14 bases fit TRBD2. The CDR3 consists of 16 residues. Per germline, CDR1 SGHTA and CDR2 FQGNSA. V shed 4 bases, J shed 10 bases, and the junction held 9 bases outside the gene matches. CDR3 sequence: CASSSPGLAGGGEQFF. In DNA, the CDR3 is TGTGCCAGCAGCTCCCCCGGACTAGCGGGGGGAGGAGAGCAGTTCTTC. Combining the CDR3 with reference TRBV7-2 and TRBJ2-1 gives the whole variable domain GAGVSQSPSNKVTEKGKDVELRCDPISGHTALYWYRQSLGQGLEFLIYFQGNSAPDKSGLPSDRFSAERTGGSVSTLTIQRTQQEDSAVYLCASSSPGLAGGGEQFFGPGTRLTVL.

The chain carries TRBV25-1 and TRBJ2-5; 11 bases agree with TRBD1. Near its end, the DNA agrees better with TRBJ2-7, so the J call may be wrong. The CDR3 is made up of 15 amino acids. From germline, CDR1 is MGHDK and CDR2 SYGVNS. This chain's CDR3 is CASSRPGQGDYEQYF. The CDR3 bases are TGTGCCAGCAGCCGACCGGGACAGGGGGACTACGAGCAGTACTTC.

The V and J genes are TRBV5-6 and TRBJ2-3, with TRBD2 as a possible D gene (5 bases). V was pared by 4 bases and J by 3 bases, with 12 bases between. In germline, CDR1 is SGHDT, CDR2 YYEEEE. This CDR3 has 14 residues. CDR3 residues: CASSPRTRTDTQYF. The CDR3 DNA is TGTGCCAGCAGCCCCCGGACTCGAACAGATACGCAGTATTTT. The entire variable domain, with the rest obtained from reference TRBV5-6 and TRBJ2-3, is as follows: DAGVTQSPTHLIKTRGQQVTLRCSPKSGHDTVSWYQQALGQGPQFIFQYYEEEERQRGNFPDRFSGHQFPNYSSELNVNALLLGDSALYLCASSPRTRTDTQYFGPGTRLTVL.

V gene TRBV4-3 combines with J gene TRBJ2-1; 11 bases line up with TRBD2. CDR1 LGHNA and CDR2 YSLEER come from the germline V gene. After removal of 3 bases from V and 4 bases from J, the junction contained 8 bases not matched to a gene. The CDR3 covers 17 residues. The CDR3 nucleotides are TGCGCCAGCAGCCACGGAACTAGCGGGAGATTTTACAATGAGCAGTTCTTC. Translation gives CASSHGTSGRFYNEQFF.

In its sample, this clone was seen once. V gene TRBV27 combines with J gene TRBJ2-5; 8 bases fit TRBD2. The J call may be incorrect, as the DNA end agrees better with TRBJ2-7. Germline V gene lookup returns CDR1 MNHEY and CDR2 SMNVEV (reference sequence). The CDR3 covers 14 residues. CDR3 nucleotides: TGTGCCAGCAGTGAATTAGCGGGATCGTACGAGCAGTACTTC. Protein sequence: CASSELAGSYEQYF.

This rearrangement joins TRBV5-8 to TRBJ2-2, with 7 nucleotides matching TRBD1. V shed 4 bases, J shed 6 bases, and the junction held 6 bases outside the gene matches. Germline V lookup: CDR1 SGHTS, CDR2 YDEGEE. The length of the CDR3 is 14 residues. CDR3 residues: CASSRQGEAGELFF. The CDR3 DNA reads as TGTGCCAGCAGCCGACAGGGTGAGGCCGGGGAGCTGTTTTTT.

This chain links TRBV29-1 with TRBJ1-2; the match to TRBD1 covers 7 bases. The CDR3 spans 13 residues. After removal of 5 bases from V and 4 bases from J, the junction contained 7 bases not matched to a gene. Germline V CDR1 and CDR2: SQVTM, ANQGSEA. The CDR3, as DNA: TGCAGCGTTTCCGGGACAGCAGGCTATGGCTACACCTTC. Protein: CSVSGTAGYGYTF.

This rearrangement joins TRBV18 to TRBJ2-7; D perhaps matches TRBD1 (6 bases). Germline V gives CDR1 KGHSH, CDR2 LQKENI. This CDR3 is built from 12 residues. V lost 3 bases, J lost 5 bases, and 8 bases lay in between. For the CDR3, the DNA is TGTGCCAGCTCACCTTCAGGGGACGAGCAGTACTTC. Amino acid sequence: CASSPSGDEQYF. Together with reference TRBV18 and TRBJ2-7, the CDR3 gives the full variable domain: NAGVMQNPRHLVRRRGQEARLRCSPMKGHSHVYWYRQLPEEGLKFMVYLQKENIIDESGMPKERFSAEFPKEGPSILRIQQVVRGDSAAYFCASSPSGDEQYFGPGTRLTVT.

This chain uses TRBV5-1 with TRBJ2-3; D may be TRBD1 (5 bases). In germline, CDR1 is SGHRS, CDR2 YFSETQ. Trimming shortened V by 4 bases and J by 9 bases, and 15 bases separated the two germline ends. The CDR3 is 13 residues long. CDR3 sequence reads: CASSERQYGTQYF. In nucleotides, the CDR3 is TGCGCCAGCAGCGAGAGACAGTATGGCACGCAGTATTTT.

The genes are TRBV18 and TRBJ1-1; 9 positions agree with TRBD1. Looked up from germline, CDR1 is KGHSH and CDR2 is LQKENI. V dropped 6 bases and J dropped 1; count of bases not matched to a gene: 3. The CDR3 covers 14 residues. The CDR3 loop reads CASSAGQGNTEAFF. CDR3 nucleotide sequence: TGTGCCAGCTCGGCGGGACAGGGGAACACTGAAGCTTTCTTT.

The chain joins TRBV28 to TRBJ1-5; D is perhaps TRBD1 (5 bases). The length of the CDR3 is 17 residues. Germline CDR1 is MDHEN and CDR2 is SYDVKM. The V and J ends lost 5 bases and 0 bases respectively, with 17 bases between them. CDR3 residues: CASSPRQWWDSNQPQHF. The CDR3 DNA follows: TGTGCCAGCAGTCCGCGACAGTGGTGGGATAGCAATCAGCCCCAGCATTTT.

The CDR3 coding sequence is TGTGCCAGCAATTCAGGGGGCGGCGGCTATGGCTACACCTTC. Residues: CASNSGGGGYGYTF. The J gene is TRBJ1-2, the V gene TRBV6-5, with 8 bases matching TRBD1. V gave up 7 bases and J gave up 4 bases; unmatched junction bases: 8. Germline CDR1 reads MNHEY; CDR2 reads SVGAGI. The CDR3 covers 14 residues.

The chain links TRBV6-6 to TRBJ1-6; 7 bases are a match to TRBD1. Germline lookup yields CDR1 MNHNY and CDR2 SVGAGI (reference sequence). With 7 bases clipped from V and 8 bases from J, the junction kept 8 bases outside the gene matches. This CDR3 region has 14 residues. The CDR3: CASTPGQHHSPLHF. CDR3 bases: TGTGCCAGCACCCCGGGACAGCATCATTCACCCCTCCACTTT.

This clone is a singleton in its sample. This CDR3 is CASSIDGARQHYGYTF. The CDR3 region has the DNA TGTGCCAGTAGTATAGATGGGGCCAGACAACACTATGGCTACACCTTC. The rearrangement links TRBV19 to TRBJ1-2; D possibly corresponds to TRBD1 (5 bases). V was cut by 0 bases and J by 3 bases, with 14 bases left in between. This CDR3 region has 16 residues. The germline gives CDR1 LNHDA, CDR2 SQIVND (reference sequence).

The chain employs TRBV7-3 and TRBJ1-1, with unresolved D. This CDR3 spans 13 amino acids. Germline V gene sequence: CDR1 SGHTA, CDR2 FQGTGA. Trimming removed 4 bases from V and 1 base from J, with 7 bases in between. The CDR3, as DNA: TGTGCCAGCAGCTCACAGAAGAACACTGAAGCTTTCTTT. This gives the protein CASSSQKNTEAFF.

This clone came up once. The rearrangement uses TRBV10-1 and TRBJ1-6; the match to TRBD1 covers 8 bases. Trimming cost V 4 bases and J 2 bases; bases outside gene matches: 13. The CDR3 runs 19 residues. CDR1 and CDR2 from the germline V gene are WNHNN and SYGVQD (reference sequence). CDR3 protein: CASSGGTPGTGAYNSPLHF. The CDR3 DNA sequence: TGCGCCAGCAGTGGGGGTACCCCGGGGACAGGCGCCTATAATTCACCCCTCCACTTT.

The genes are TRBV4-2 and TRBJ1-3; D is uncertain. V was trimmed by 0 bases and J by 9 bases, leaving 12 bases between them. CDR1 LGHNA and CDR2 YNFKEQ come from the germline V gene. This CDR3 is built from 14 residues. CDR3 coding DNA: TGTGCCAGCAGCCAAGAGACACAATCCTTCACCATATATTTT. Residues: CASSQETQSFTIYF.